The subject of this entry is one TCR beta chain. The antigen is unknown. Just one base apart from a much larger clone, this may be a read error. The template used for profiling TCR beta VDJ and CDR3 was genomic DNA. TCRdb re-called the reads through MiXCR, storing one row per CDR3 protein. This sample has 450,000 to 550,000 distinct CDR3 sequences; around 30% occur once, and the top ten carry nearly 0.85%. Germline CDR1 LNHNV, CDR2 YYDKDF (reference sequence). This CDR3 is built from 15 residues. The sample belongs to a study of CD8+CD57+ T cells in acquired aplastic anemia. Overall study results and limits: The study identified under 30 CD8+ CDR3 sequences shared by patients and controls. For CD8+ Simpson's diversity, patients and controls showed no significant difference.

Previously, flow cytometry had revealed CD8+CD57+ cell expansion in the patients chosen for sequencing. The enrolled patients all had severe acquired aplastic anemia. This sequence was found in a human donor with aplastic anemia. V usage is TRBV15 and J usage is TRBJ2-3; no clear D gene. The J call may be faulty, since TRBJ1-5 better matches the DNA end. The sequenced sample consisted of sorted CD4+, CD8+, or CD8+CD57+ T cells (not recorded which) from PBMCs. The CDR3 loop is CATSRGERSTDTQHF. The CDR3 DNA follows: TGTGCCACCAGCAGAGGTGAGCGGTCCACAGATACGCAGCATTTT.